This TCR beta chain comes out of a study of cytomegalovirus exposure and HLA in healthy donors (dated by TCRdb to 2016 to 2017). With respect to the entire study: An earlier analysis of several hundred of the donors reported 276 Gb of sequence data and 117 million unique TCR beta sequences obtained from about 179 million T cells. Roughly 300 gigabases of sequencing data and tens of millions of unique TCR sequences were included in an early release covering several hundred HLA-typed donors. Of the approximately 400 genotyped donors, roughly 85% fell in the genetic ancestry cluster associated with self-reported Caucasian donors. The study aimed to test whether signatures of past pathogen exposure could be identified by cataloging public T cell receptors. The study used immunosequencing to profile the T cell repertoires of more than 650 subjects and linked those repertoires to cytomegalovirus serostatus. Besides the first cohort of roughly 660 subjects, a separate validation cohort made up of about 120 different subjects was used. High-throughput TCR immunosequencing, statistical association of individual TCRs with disease status, and machine learning were combined to predict cytomegalovirus infection status. In a later analysis, previously published TCR beta repertoires from 600 to 850 donors were re-analyzed and high-resolution HLA genotyping was added so that TCR occurrence patterns could be studied. Rather than drawing on any new phenotypic data, the later analysis identified candidate immune exposures from TCR beta sequences and the way those sequences occurred across donors. An earlier analysis of approximately 500 of the donors applied high-throughput TCR beta sequencing to assess whether each TCR beta V gene segment acted as functional or pseudogenic. Alongside the repertoire data, information on donor age, sex, ethnicity and CMV serostatus was compiled. A later genetic analysis took genome-wide SNP genotypes for about 55% of the roughly 700 donors and used that subset as a discovery cohort. Every repertoire in the discovery cohort had been generated on one and the same sequencing platform. Class I and class II HLA loci were covered by the typing at four-digit resolution. The number of donors typed differed by locus, with about 629-640 for A, B, C, DRB1 and DQB1, over 500 for DQA1, 600 to 610 for DPA1, and roughly 450 for DPB1. Roughly 5 DR-DQ haplotypes were handled as single units for association and clustering, since linkage in the cohort was strong. On average, over 200,000 unique TCR beta nucleotide sequences were sequenced per donor among about 400 genotyped donors of the cohort, with roughly 18% of those sequences being non-productive.

Receptor amplification or capture employed the immunoSEQ multiplex PCR assay. For the multiplex PCR, a mixture combining 60 forward primers for TCR Vbeta segments and 13 reverse primers for TCR Jbeta segments was used. A multiplex PCR assay on genomic DNA amplified the CDR3 region of rearranged TCR beta genes. Amplified TCR beta libraries were sequenced as 87-base-pair reads on the Illumina HiSeq System. Per the source publication's procedure: Across the roughly 700 repertoires, a later analysis counted 78 million or so unique TCR beta chains, about 10 million of which were shared by at least two donors. To remove PCR and sequencing errors, raw reads were error-corrected and collapsed into unique sequences using a nearest-neighbor algorithm that merged closely related sequences. To assign V, D and J gene segments, CDR3 sequences were aligned to IMGT reference sequences. For a sequence to be retained, a match of at least six nucleotides to both a V gene segment and a J gene segment was required. A rearrangement counted as productive if the CDR3 had no stop codons and remained in frame with V and J, and every other rearrangement counted as non-productive. Following IMGT convention, CDR3 was defined as the stretch from the second conserved V-encoded cysteine to the conserved J-encoded phenylalanine. Sequences without an unambiguous match to a single V gene segment were excluded from the earlier analysis of a few hundred of the donors. In an earlier analysis of 587 of the donors, V segments were called functional above 56.7% productive rearrangements and were called segregating when the between-donor standard deviation exceeded 5%. A statistical classification framework was developed to diagnose cytomegalovirus status using the catalog of TCR beta chain sequences. A later analysis assigned V and J genes by comparing TCR nucleotide sequences with IMGT/GENE-DB human TR gene sequences. Using the TCRdist pipeline, a later analysis assigned CDR3 sequences along with most-parsimonious VDJ recombination scenarios. In a later analysis, each TCR beta chain was defined by its CDR3 amino acid sequence together with its V-gene family, and reads without a unique V-gene family were excluded. To address suspected cross-contamination and a sequencing artifact, a later analysis removed under 600 highly shared, low-generation-probability nucleotide sequences. For each public chain, a later analysis derived a clonal expansion index from normalized ranks of inferred template counts within each repertoire. In a later analysis, generation probabilities were computed using a VDJ recombination model fitted to out-of-frame rearrangements, and the results were checked against IGoR. A later analysis scored TCR-TCR, TCR-HLA and TCR-CMV co-occurrence with hypergeometric tests, applying a repertoire-size bias correction to TCR pairs. A later analysis estimated false discovery rates by permuting HLA or CMV assignments 20 times. A later analysis grouped co-occurring TCRs with DBSCAN, adding TCRdist sequence similarity when clustering within HLA-allele-positive subsets. Repertoires with fewer than 30,000 or more than 120,000 public chains were left out of co-occurrence clustering, as were four to six repertoires with anomalous nucleotide sharing. TCRdb obtained this table from immuneACCESS and retained in-frame rearrangements with V and J assigned. These tables miss some clones; where compared with another copy, unresolved V genes account for less than half of the shortfall, and the remainder is unexplained. For V, J and clone size, that table is used; D and trimming come from the DNA. This sample lists over 120,000 clones; 80% were detected once. Jointly, the top ten make up roughly 2.4% of the sample.

The germline V gene specifies SNHLY as CDR1 and FYNNEI as CDR2. The CDR3 holds 13 amino acids from the cysteine to the phenylalanine. Only the CDR3 portion is preserved as DNA: 39 bases, with reading frame beginning at the first base. V is shortened by 6 bases, J by 0 bases, and the region joining them spans 8 bases. This clone was counted only a few times. Its antigen has not been determined. Base-call qualities are not available, and no considerably larger clone is one nucleotide away. The cohort consisted of 666 healthy bone marrow donors. At the time of sampling, every cohort member was nominally healthy, though immune exposures that went unrecorded were likely present. The donor tested CMV seronegative, placing the donor among the 350 or so seronegative members of the cohort. Every donor gave a peripheral blood sample, and the peripheral blood mononuclear cells from that sample were used for TCR beta sequencing. Genomic DNA was extracted from the blood cell samples with the Qiagen DNeasy Blood Extraction Kit.

Study-wide conclusions, independent of this receptor: Several of the top co-occurrence clusters appeared to be linked to parvovirus B19, influenza, CMV and Epstein-Barr virus, according to a later analysis. Linkage disequilibrium might explain the correlated functional status among segregating V segments, but an unknown experimental factor could not be ruled out. Broadly in line with IMGT annotations, most TCR beta V segments showed up in productive rearrangements about 87% or about 30% of the time in an earlier analysis of 587 of the donors. A later genetic analysis associated a missense DCLRE1C variant with V-gene and J-gene trimming of TCR beta chains, and an independent cohort replicated the association. Most TCR sequences were seen in very few donors, while some public TCRs were found in many individuals. The only immune exposure information available for the cohort was CMV serostatus. The study gave a list of 150 to 200 TCR beta chains associated with cytomegalovirus. A further reported finding was that TCR beta sequences accurately predicted the HLA-A and HLA-B alleles for most subjects in the first cohort. Most CMV-associated TCR beta chains appeared to be HLA-restricted in a later analysis, and the HLA associations seemed to be driven largely by CMV exposure. When HLA alleles, especially DR and DQ, strongly co-occurred, TCR associations were difficult to assign to individual alleles. A later genetic analysis reported fewer N-insertions in productive TCRs among donors in an Asian-associated ancestry cluster than the roughly 640-donor mean. Only TCR beta chains were sequenced in this cohort, and the absence of alpha or paired-chain data limited detectable features. The earlier analysis of a few hundred of the donors excluded some 15 rarely observed V segments, including chromosome 9 orphons, because counts were too low. Sequencing depth was assumed to be roughly uniform across donors in the presence/absence analyses, though that assumption may not hold. The classifier was reported to diagnose cytomegalovirus status with high specificity and sensitivity in both the original cohort and the validation cohort. In a later analysis, the rate of TCR association differed among HLA loci, with DRB1 alleles having the most associated TCRs and HLA-C alleles having the fewest. In a later analysis, some 18,000 TCR beta sequences were associated with specific HLA alleles at a false discovery rate of 0.05. The authors suggested that the approach could potentially be generalized to other disease states and immunological phenotypes. Three of the identified cytomegalovirus-associated TCR beta chains were confirmed in vitro to be specific for cytomegalovirus antigens. A cluster of highly shared sequence variants was judged likely to represent a technical artifact of the sequencing pipeline. Because HLA typing was missing for some donors at each locus, association tests included only the typed subset. In a later analysis, HLA-associated TCR beta chains were found to be more clonally expanded and to have lower generation probabilities than equally common non-associated chains. The 87-base-pair reads could not distinguish some IMGT-functional V segments, including TRBV6-2 and TRBV6-3, so those segments were excluded.

Material for sequencing was PBMCs. Recombination connected TRBV2 to TRBJ1-1; the D segment cannot be called with confidence. This sequence originates from a man aged 50 to 60 in good health and CMV-seronegative. The DNA is TGTGCCAGCAGCCAAACTGTGAACACTGAAGCTTTCTTT. The translation is CASSQTVNTEAFF.